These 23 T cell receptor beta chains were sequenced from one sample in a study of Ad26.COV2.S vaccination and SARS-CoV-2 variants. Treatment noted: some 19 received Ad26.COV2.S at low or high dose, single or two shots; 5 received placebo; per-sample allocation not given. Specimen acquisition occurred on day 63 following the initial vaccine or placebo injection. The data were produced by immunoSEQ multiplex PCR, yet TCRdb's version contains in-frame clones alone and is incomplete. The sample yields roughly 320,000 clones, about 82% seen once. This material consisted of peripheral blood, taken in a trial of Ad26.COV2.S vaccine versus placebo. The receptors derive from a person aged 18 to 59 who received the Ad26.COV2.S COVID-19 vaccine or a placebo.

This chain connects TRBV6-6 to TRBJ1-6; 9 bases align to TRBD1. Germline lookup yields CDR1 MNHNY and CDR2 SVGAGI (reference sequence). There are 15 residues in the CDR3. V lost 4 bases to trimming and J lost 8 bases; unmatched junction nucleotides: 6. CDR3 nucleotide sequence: TGTGCCAGCAGTTCTCCCGGGACAGGGCATTCACCCCTCCACTTT. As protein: CASSSPGTGHSPLHF.

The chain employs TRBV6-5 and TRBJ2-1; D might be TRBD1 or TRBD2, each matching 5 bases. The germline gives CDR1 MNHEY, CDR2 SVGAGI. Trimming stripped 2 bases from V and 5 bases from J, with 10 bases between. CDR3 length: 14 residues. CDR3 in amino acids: CASSYGTAHNEQFF. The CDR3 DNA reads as TGTGCCAGCAGTTACGGGACGGCACACAATGAGCAGTTCTTC.

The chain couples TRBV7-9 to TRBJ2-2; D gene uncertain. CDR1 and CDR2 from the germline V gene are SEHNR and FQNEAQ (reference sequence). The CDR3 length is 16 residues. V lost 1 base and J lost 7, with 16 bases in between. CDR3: CASSLDSPFGGGELFF. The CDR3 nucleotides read TGTGCCAGCAGCTTAGACAGCCCCTTCGGTGGCGGGGAGCTGTTTTTT.

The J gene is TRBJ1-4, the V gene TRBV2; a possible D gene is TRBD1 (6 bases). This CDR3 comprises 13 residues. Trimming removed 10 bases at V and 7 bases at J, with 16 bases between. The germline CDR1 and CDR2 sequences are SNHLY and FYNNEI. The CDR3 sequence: CATRGGRGEKLFF. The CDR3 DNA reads TGTGCCACCAGGGGAGGAAGGGGTGAAAAACTGTTTTTT.

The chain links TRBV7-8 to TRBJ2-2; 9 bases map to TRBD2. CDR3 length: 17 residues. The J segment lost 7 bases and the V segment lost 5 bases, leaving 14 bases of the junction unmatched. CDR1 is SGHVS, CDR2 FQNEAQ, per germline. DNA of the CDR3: TGTGCCAGCAGCGAGGGGGGACTAGCCAGGTTCGGCGGGGAGCTGTTTTTT. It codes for CASSEGGLARFGGELFF.

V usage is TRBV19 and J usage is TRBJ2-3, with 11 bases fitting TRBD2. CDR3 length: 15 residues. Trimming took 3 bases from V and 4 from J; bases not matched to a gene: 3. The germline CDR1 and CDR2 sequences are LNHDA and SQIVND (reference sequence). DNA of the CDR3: TGTGCCAGTAGTATTCTAGCGGGGGGAGCAGATACGCAGTATTTT. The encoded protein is CASSILAGGADTQYF.

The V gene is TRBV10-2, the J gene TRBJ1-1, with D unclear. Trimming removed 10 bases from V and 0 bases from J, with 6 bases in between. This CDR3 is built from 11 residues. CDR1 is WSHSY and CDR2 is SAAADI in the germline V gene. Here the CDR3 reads CATSVNTEAFF. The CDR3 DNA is TGCGCCACCTCGGTGAACACTGAAGCTTTCTTT.

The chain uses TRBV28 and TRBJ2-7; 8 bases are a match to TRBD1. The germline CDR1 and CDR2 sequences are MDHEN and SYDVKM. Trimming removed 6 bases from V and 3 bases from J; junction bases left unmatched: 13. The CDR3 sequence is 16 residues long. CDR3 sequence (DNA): TGTGCCAGCAGCTATTTGGGATTTACAGGGGGCTACGAGCAGTACTTC. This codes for CASSYLGFTGGYEQYF.

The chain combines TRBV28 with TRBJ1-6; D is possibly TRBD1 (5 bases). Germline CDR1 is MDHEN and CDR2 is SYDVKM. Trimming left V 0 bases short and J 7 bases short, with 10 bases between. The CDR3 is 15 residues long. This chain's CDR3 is CASSLWSGANSPLHF. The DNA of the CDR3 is TGTGCCAGCAGTTTATGGTCTGGGGCGAATTCACCCCTCCACTTT.

The CDR3 protein is CASSLEAGAYNEQFF. In DNA, the CDR3 is TGCGCCAGCAGCTTGGAGGCGGGGGCCTACAATGAGCAGTTCTTC. The chain has TRBV5-1 and TRBJ2-1; 7 bases agree with TRBD2. Looked up from germline, CDR1 is SGHRS and CDR2 is YFSETQ. The CDR3 extends over 15 amino acids. Trimming took 0 bases from V and 2 from J; bases not matched to a gene: 2.

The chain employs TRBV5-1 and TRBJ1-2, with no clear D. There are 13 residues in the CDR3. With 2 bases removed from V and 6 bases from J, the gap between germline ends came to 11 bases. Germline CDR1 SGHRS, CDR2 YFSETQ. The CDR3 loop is CASSFFGYDGYTF. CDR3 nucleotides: TGCGCCAGCAGCTTTTTCGGGTACGATGGCTACACCTTC.

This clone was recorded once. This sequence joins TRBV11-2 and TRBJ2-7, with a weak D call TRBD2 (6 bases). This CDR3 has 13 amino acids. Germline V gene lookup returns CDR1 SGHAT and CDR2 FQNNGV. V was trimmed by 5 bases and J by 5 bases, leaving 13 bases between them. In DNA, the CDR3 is TGTGCCAGCAGCCCGGGACTTAAAGACGAGCAGTACTTC. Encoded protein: CASSPGLKDEQYF.

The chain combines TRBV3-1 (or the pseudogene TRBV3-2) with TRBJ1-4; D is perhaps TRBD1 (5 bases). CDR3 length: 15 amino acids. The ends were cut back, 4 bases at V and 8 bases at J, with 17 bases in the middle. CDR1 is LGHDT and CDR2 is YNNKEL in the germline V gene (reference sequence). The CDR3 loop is CASSPRSGGGEKLFF. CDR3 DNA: TGTGCCAGCAGCCCGCGGTCGGGGGGTGGGGAAAAACTGTTTTTT.

CDR3 nucleotides: TGTGCCAGCAGTTTAGTGGGACAGGGTCCGCTGGCTTTCTTT. Translation: CASSLVGQGPLAFF. The chain combines TRBV27 with TRBJ1-1, with 9 nucleotides matching TRBD1. The CDR3 length is 14 residues. The V gene end was trimmed by 2 bases and the J gene end by 11 bases; junction bases not matched to a gene: 9. CDR1 MNHEY and CDR2 SMNVEV come from the germline V gene (reference sequence).

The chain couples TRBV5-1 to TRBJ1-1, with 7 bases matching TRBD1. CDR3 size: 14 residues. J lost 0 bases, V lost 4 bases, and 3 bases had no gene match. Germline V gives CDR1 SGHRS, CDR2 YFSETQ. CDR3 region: CASSRGTVNTEAFF. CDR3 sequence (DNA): TGCGCCAGCAGCCGCGGGACAGTGAACACTGAAGCTTTCTTT.

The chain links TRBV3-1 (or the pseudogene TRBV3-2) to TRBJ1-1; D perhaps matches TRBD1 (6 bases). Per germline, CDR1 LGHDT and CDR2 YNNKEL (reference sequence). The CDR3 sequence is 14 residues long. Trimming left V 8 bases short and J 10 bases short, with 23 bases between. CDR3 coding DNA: TGTGCCAGCGGTTTGATGGGGGCCGACTACGGAGCTTTCTTT. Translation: CASGLMGADYGAFF.

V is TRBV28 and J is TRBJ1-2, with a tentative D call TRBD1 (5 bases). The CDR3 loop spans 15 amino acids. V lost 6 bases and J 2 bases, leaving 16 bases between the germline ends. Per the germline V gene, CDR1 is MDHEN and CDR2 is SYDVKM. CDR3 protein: CASRRTLPANYGYTF. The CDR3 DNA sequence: TGTGCCAGCAGGAGGACATTGCCAGCAAACTATGGCTACACCTTC.

CDR3 coding DNA: TGTGCCAGCAGTGGCTACAGGGGGTCGGCCGAGCAGTACTTC. It translates to CASSGYRGSAEQYF. The chain couples TRBV28 to TRBJ2-7; TRBD1 matches at 8 bases. The CDR3 is made up of 14 amino acids. Trimming removed 5 bases from V and 6 bases from J; junction bases left unmatched: 9. Germline V CDR1 and CDR2: MDHEN, SYDVKM.

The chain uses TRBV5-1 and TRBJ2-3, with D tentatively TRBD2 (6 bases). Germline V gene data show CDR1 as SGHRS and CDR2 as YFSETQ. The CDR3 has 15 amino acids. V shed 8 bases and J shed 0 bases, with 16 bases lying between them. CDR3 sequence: CASLEGPTSTDTQYF. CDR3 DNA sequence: TGCGCCAGTTTGGAGGGGCCTACCAGCACAGATACGCAGTATTTT.

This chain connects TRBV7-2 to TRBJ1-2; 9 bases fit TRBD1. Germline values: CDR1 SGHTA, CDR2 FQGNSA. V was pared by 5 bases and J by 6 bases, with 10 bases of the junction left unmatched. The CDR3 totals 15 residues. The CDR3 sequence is CASSPGTGRQDGYTF. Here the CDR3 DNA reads TGTGCCAGCAGCCCCGGGACAGGGCGTCAAGATGGCTACACCTTC.

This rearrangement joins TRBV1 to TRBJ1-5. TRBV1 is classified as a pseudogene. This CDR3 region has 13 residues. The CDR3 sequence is CTSGYKGNQPQHF. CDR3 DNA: TGCACCAGCGGTTATAAGGGCAATCAGCCCCAGCATTTT.

CDR3 residues: CASGRTGASTDTQYF. The CDR3 nucleotides read TGCGCCAGCGGACGGACCGGGGCTAGCACAGATACGCAGTATTTT. The rearrangement uses TRBV5-1 and TRBJ2-3; the D call may be TRBD1 or TRBD2 (5 bases each). In germline, CDR1 is SGHRS, CDR2 YFSETQ. The V end was cut by 7 bases, the J end by 0 bases, with 15 bases between. This CDR3 region has 15 residues. The full variable domain, in which reference TRBV5-1 and TRBJ2-3 provide the parts outside the CDR3, is KAGVTQTPRYLIKTRGQQVTLSCSPISGHRSVSWYQQTPGQGLQFLFEYFSETQRNKGNFPGRFSGRQFSNSRSEMNVSTLELGDSALYLCASGRTGASTDTQYFGPGTRLTVL.

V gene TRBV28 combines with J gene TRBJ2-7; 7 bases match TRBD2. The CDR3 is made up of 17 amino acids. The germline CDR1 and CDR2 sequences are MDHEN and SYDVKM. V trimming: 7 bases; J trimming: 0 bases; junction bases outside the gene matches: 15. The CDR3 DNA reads TGTGCCAGCACCACCAGCGGGGCCTTGGGGAGCTCCTACGAGCAGTACTTC. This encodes CASTTSGALGSSYEQYF.